What follows is one T cell receptor (beta chain) and its context. The antigen it recognizes is unknown. No clone much larger than this one lies a single base away; base qualities are absent. These data are taken from a study of a mutant IDH1 vaccine in newly diagnosed glioma (dated by TCRdb to the early 2020s). With regard to the full study: Vaccination started 4-6 weeks after radiotherapy alone, or was given together with temozolomide cycles in the groups whose treatment included chemotherapy. Longitudinal TCRB deep sequencing was performed for approximately 24 treated patients wherever samples were available for exploratory analyses. The week-35 safety follow-up took place at visit V12, and the week-47 end of study took place at visit V13. Prior to enrollment, standard therapy consisting of radiotherapy alone, temozolomide alone, or radiochemotherapy with temozolomide had been administered to patients, with the combination being received by most patients. Of the roughly 33 treated patients, about 62% were male and about 40% were female, and a mean age of roughly 41 years was recorded. Peripheral blood samples were drawn at six visits, namely V03 (baseline), V05, V07, V10, V12 and V13.

The receptor library was made with the immunoSEQ multiplex PCR assay. Rearranged TCR beta chain sequences were amplified with the hsTCRB Kit following the manufacturer's protocol. Sequencing of TCRB libraries was carried out on an Illumina MiSeq. As for how the authors treated the data: The kit vendor's proprietary platform handled demultiplexing, trimming and gene mapping. TCRdb mirrors the immuneACCESS table, restricted to in-frame sequences. Some clones are absent from its copies; in checked studies, under half trace to an unresolved V gene, and the reason for the others is unknown. The DNA was the basis for D and trimming; V, J and clone size are from that table. The sample table holds 60,000 to 65,000 clones, of which around 84% were seen once. The leading ten clones occupy about 4% of the sample. What the work shows at the level of the full study, not this receptor alone: Pseudoprogression appeared unrelated to alterations in the top peripheral T cell clonotypes detected by TCRB sequencing. Across multiple MHC alleles, vaccine-induced immune responses were seen in roughly 93% of patients. PBMC samples for TCRB deep sequencing were selected based on availability. According to the authors, sample limitations meant that analyses of patient blood samples could not be reproduced.

V sheds 2 bases and J sheds 4 bases, leaving 16 bases between their ends. The germline V gene specifies SGHDT as CDR1 and YYEEEE as CDR2. The CDR3 measures 15 amino acids from cysteine to phenylalanine. The entry retains the CDR3 DNA only, 45 bases that are in frame from base 1. The time point tag for this specimen amounts to: week 35, safety follow-up. Every vaccine dose consisted of 300 ug of a 20-mer mutant IDH1 peptide in Montanide, administered subcutaneously together with topical imiquimod. Patients were given eight vaccinations, in weeks 1, 3, 5, 7, 11, 15, 19 and 23, which matched visits V03 through V10. Newly diagnosed WHO grade 3 or 4 IDH1-mutant astrocytomas showing loss of nuclear ATRX were present in the donors. The samples were drawn from NOA16, a multicentre, single-arm, open-label phase I trial in Germany that tested a mutant IDH1 peptide vaccine in humans for the first time. Genomic DNA for TCRB sequencing was isolated from EDTA blood with the DNeasy Blood and Tissue Kit.

The chain uses TRBV5-6 and TRBJ2-7; a tentative D match to TRBD1 spans 6 bases. Sample: PBMCs, taken from a glioma patient whose treatment included an IDH1 peptide vaccine. This clonotype was sampled from a man in his thirties or forties with glioma. The DNA reads as follows: TGTGCCAGCAGCTTCTTGGCCCAGGGGAGTTACGAGCAGTACTTC. This is translated as CASSFLAQGSYEQYF. The reference TRBV5-6 and TRBJ2-7 proteins fill in what lies around the CDR3, so the full variable domain reads DAGVTQSPTHLIKTRGQQVTLRCSPKSGHDTVSWYQQALGQGPQFIFQYYEEEERQRGNFPDRFSGHQFPNYSSELNVNALLLGDSALYLCASSFLAQGSYEQYFGPGTRLTVT.